These T cell receptor beta chains were read from a single sample in a study of cytomegalovirus exposure and HLA in healthy donors. Generated by immunoSEQ multiplex PCR, the TCRdb table keeps only in-frame clones and is missing some. The table for this sample gives some 84,000 clones. Sequencing input: PBMCs. All receptors come from a man aged 50-60 years in good health and CMV-seronegative. CDR3s include the opening cysteine and the closing phenylalanine or tryptophan.

13,TRBJ2-7,TRBV5-1,CASSRDTAYEQYF
15,TRBJ2-7,TRBV6-1,CASSRSGPGAYEQYF
14,TRBJ2-1,TRBV10-3,CAISVGGSSNEQFF
17,TRBJ1-2,TRBV5-4,CASSFPGPLGFGSGYTF
14,TRBJ2-3,TRBV5-4,CASSLGGYTDTQYF
14,TRBJ1-6,TRBV6-5,CASRKSSYNSPLHF
20,TRBJ2-3,TRBV7-3,CASSHSSGGVYPSSTDTQYF
15,TRBJ2-3,TRBV7-2,CASSLLWGGTDTQYF
15,TRBJ1-1,TRBV2,CASSAGGNQNTEAFF
13,TRBJ1-2,TRBV6-1,CASSEYRERGYTF
13,TRBJ2-5,TRBV29-1,CSVETQGGETQYF
17,TRBJ1-1,TRBV27,CASSYMGTGRPHTEAFF
15,TRBJ2-2,TRBV19,CASSPERGGTGELFF
11,TRBJ2-3,TRBV6-1,CASSSGRAQYF
15,TRBJ1-1,TRBV9,CASSVVGGANTEAFF
14,TRBJ2-7,TRBV7-2,CASSSGGYSYEQYF
16,TRBJ1-1,TRBV5-1,CASSSGNRGQNTEAFF
15,TRBJ2-1,TRBV5-1,CASSWRTSGDNEQFF
13,.,TRBV13,CASSLDGNYEQYF
14,TRBJ1-4,TRBV6-1,CASTEDRLNEKLFF
14,TRBJ2-1,TRBV11-3,CASSLVPSSNEQFF
14,TRBJ1-3,TRBV28,CASSWDRSGNTIYF
14,TRBJ1-5,TRBV18,CASPPARGNQPQHF
13,TRBJ2-2,TRBV2,CASEVTAPGELFF
15,TRBJ2-1,TRBV2,CASSTTVPGGNEQFF
15,TRBJ1-5,TRBV19,CASSPDTVRNQPQHF
14,TRBJ2-1,TRBV5-1,CASSFAQGANEQFF
15,TRBJ1-2,TRBV5-1,CASSSLRSGTGDDTF
14,TRBJ2-5,TRBV5-1,CASSILGGQETQYF
18,TRBJ2-6,TRBV4-3,CASSQGLGSRSGANVLTF
13,TRBJ1-1,TRBV5-4,CASSTLDGAEAFF
14,TRBJ1-5,TRBV18,CASSLGAPEQPQHF
12,TRBJ2-7,TRBV30,CAWTRGPYEQYF
17,.,TRBV7-6,CASSSSPTGGRPYEQYF
17,TRBJ1-2,TRBV18,CASSPSGTGDPNYGYTF
14,TRBJ1-5,TRBV19,CASSIGQGNQPQHF
12,TRBJ1-1,TRBV6-5,CASTKEGGAAFF
15,TRBJ1-1,TRBV18,CASSPPGHRNTEAFF
14,TRBJ2-5,TRBV5-1,CASSFQGAEETQYF
15,TRBJ2-3,TRBV5-1,CASSLGGTGVDTQYF
15,TRBJ2-3,TRBV5-5,CASSSLNSYVDTQYF
14,TRBJ1-1,TRBV27,CASSADSLNTEAFF
14,TRBJ2-5,TRBV7-3,CASSEKEREETQYF
14,TRBJ2-7,TRBV9,CASSVSGTTYEQYF
16,TRBJ1-2,TRBV4-1,CASRAQTGPVFSGYTF
16,TRBJ1-1,TRBV5-5,CASSRGTGGVNTEAFF
16,TRBJ2-7,TRBV5-1,CASSPRRAGGSYEQYF
15,TRBJ2-1,TRBV6-4,CASSDSDGGAFEQFF
16,TRBJ2-7,TRBV19,CASSIGAANPSYEQYF
12,TRBJ1-2,TRBV4-2,CASSLRGYGYTF
15,TRBJ2-3,TRBV28,CASRPLYRFTDTQYF
17,TRBJ1-1,TRBV10-3,CAISESIGRLPNTEAFF